The TCR beta chain under discussion was sequenced for a study of high-grade serous ovarian cancer treatment subgroups. Across the whole study: Each sample yielded on average around 7,000 unique TCR beta rearrangements from 13,000 or so reads. Regarding the study as a whole: TCR clonal relatedness correlated positively with neoantigen level. Only CDR3 was analyzed; CDR1 and CDR2 were not.

The tumor samples were collected prior to definitive surgery or chemotherapy. This CDR3 has 16 amino acids. V was cut by 4 bases and J by 1 base, with 18 bases left in between. CDR1 is SGHRS, CDR2 YFSETQ, per germline. Here immunoSEQ multiplex PCR was the method, and the copy in TCRdb shows in-frame clones only, minus some. Of approximately 5,000 clones in the sample, about 70% were seen once. Remarks on this clone: Its target is unknown.

The sequence was obtained from a human patient with high-grade serous ovarian cancer. What was sequenced was tumor tissue. This chain uses TRBV5-1 with TRBJ2-7; tentative D call: TRBD1 (6 bases). The CDR3 nucleotides read TGCGCCAGCAGCCCGTCTACCTGGGACATTTCCTACGAGCAGTACTTC. Encoded protein: CASSPSTWDISYEQYF.